Below, one TCR beta chain is given with its context. The germline gives CDR1 MNHEY, CDR2 SVGAGI. The CDR3 contains 12 residues. V was cut by 10 bases and J by 2 bases, with 10 bases left in between. The data stem from a study of blood T cell repertoires in COVID-19. Study at large: The United States, Italy and Spain supplied acute and convalescent COVID-19 samples. Sources were T cells, B-cell-depleted T cells, or PBMCs; the material itself was cDNA or gDNA.

In the authors' methods: Estimation of nucleated cell counts was performed using reference gene primer amplification. Repertoires were generated with immunoSEQ multiplex PCR, while TCRdb's copy carries only in-frame clones and drops some. Clone size and V and J calls were adopted from that table, with D and trimming inferred from the DNA. In the table there are a few hundred thousand clones, approximately 81% of which are singletons. Input material: peripheral blood. The chain employs TRBV6-5 and TRBJ2-3, with D possibly matching TRBD1 (5 bases). This receptor was identified in a woman between 18 and 29 years old with acute or convalescent COVID-19. The chain's CDR3 is CATQGLTDTQYF. For the CDR3, the DNA is TGTGCCACCCAGGGCCTCACAGATACGCAGTATTTT.